This T cell receptor (beta chain) was identified during a study of shared clonotypes between healthy human individuals. V was shortened by 0 bases and J by 4 bases, with 5 bases between the two germline ends. From germline, CDR1 is SGHTA and CDR2 FQGTGA. There are 13 residues in the CDR3. Produced via immunoSEQ multiplex PCR; TCRdb's table is partial and in-frame only. The table has some 1.4 million clones, approximately 97% seen once. The receptor was derived from a man aged 25 to 40 in good health. The sequenced sample was naive CD4+ T cells sorted from blood. Subset defined: CD45RA+ positively selected. The V gene is TRBV7-3, the J gene TRBJ2-3; a possible D gene is TRBD1 (5 bases). This chain's CDR3 is CASSLTGADTQYF. The CDR3 region has the DNA TGTGCCAGCAGCTTAACAGGGGCAGATACGCAGTATTTT.